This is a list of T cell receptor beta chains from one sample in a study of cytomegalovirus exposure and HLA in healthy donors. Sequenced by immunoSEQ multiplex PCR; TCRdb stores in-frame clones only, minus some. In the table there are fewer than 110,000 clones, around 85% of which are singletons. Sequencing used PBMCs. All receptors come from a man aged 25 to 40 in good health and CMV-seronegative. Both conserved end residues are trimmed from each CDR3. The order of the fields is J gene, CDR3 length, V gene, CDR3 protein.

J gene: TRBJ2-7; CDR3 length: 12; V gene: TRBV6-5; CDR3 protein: ASRRDSGPYEQY
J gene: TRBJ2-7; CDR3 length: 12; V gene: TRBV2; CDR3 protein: ASSAGADGNEQY
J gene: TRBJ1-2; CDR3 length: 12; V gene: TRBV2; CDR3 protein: ASHRDRAFYGYT
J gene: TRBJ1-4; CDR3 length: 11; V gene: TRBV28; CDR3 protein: ASSPGNNEKLF
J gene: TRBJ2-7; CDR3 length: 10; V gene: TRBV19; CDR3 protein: ASSNIGGEQY
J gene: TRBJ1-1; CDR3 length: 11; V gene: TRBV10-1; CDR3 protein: ASRYGRNTEAF
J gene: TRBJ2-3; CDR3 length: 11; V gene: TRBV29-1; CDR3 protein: SVEARLTDTQY
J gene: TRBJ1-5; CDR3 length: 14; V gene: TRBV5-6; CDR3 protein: ASSPMDRGGNQPQH
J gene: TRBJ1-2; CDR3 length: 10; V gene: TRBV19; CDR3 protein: ASRTGLHGYT
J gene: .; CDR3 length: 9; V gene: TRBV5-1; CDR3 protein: ASSGSYEQY
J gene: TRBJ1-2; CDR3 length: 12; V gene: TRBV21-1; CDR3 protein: ASSKGGPIGGYT
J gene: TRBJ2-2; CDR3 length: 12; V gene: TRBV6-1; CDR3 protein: ASSPQGNTGELF
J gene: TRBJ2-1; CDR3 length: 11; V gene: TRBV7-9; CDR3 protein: ASSLGGGNEQF
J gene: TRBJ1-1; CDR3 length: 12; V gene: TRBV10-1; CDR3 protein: ASSEGGLNTEAF
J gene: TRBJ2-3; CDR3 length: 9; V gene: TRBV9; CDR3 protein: ASSVADTQY
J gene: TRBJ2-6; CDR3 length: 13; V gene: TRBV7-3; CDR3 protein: ASSFGSSGANVLT
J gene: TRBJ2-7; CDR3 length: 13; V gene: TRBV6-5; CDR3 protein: ASSYSWGGSYEQY
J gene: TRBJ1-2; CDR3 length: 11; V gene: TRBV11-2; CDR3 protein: ASSQTGDYGYT
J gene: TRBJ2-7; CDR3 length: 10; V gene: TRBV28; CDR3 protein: ASRSDRFEQY
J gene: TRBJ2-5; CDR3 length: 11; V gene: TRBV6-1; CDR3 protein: ASNPGRDGTQY
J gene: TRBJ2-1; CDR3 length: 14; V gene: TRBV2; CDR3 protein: ASSRSGSPSYNEQF
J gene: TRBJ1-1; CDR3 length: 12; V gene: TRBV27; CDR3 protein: ASSSSGWGTEAF
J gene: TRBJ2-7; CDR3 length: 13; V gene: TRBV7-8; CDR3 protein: ASSQIQGSFAEQY
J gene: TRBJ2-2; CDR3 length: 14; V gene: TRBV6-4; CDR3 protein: ASRTRGGPNTGELF
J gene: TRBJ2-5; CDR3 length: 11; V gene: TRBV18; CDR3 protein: ASSPPVQETQY
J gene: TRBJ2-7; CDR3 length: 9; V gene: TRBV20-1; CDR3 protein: SASDSYEQY
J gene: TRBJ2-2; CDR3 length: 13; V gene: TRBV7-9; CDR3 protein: ASSPSPQPTGELF
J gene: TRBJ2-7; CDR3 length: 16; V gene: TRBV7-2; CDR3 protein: ASSPRPKASVNSYEQY